The rows below give T cell receptor beta chains drawn from one sample of a study of T cell responses to AZD1222 COVID-19 vaccine. Generated by immunoSEQ multiplex PCR, the TCRdb table keeps only in-frame clones and is missing some. The table records 57,000 or so clones, approximately 85% of them present only once. The starting material was peripheral blood, obtained on day 0 of MenACWY control vaccination. The receptors were gathered from an adult in good health. The CDR3 runs from the conserved cysteine through the conserved F or W. Fields, in order: V gene, J gene, D gene, clone size, CDR3 DNA, CDR3 protein. D genes are given only for firm matches. Clone sizes are given selectively: once, few, many, or a class where the clone is expanded.

v_call: TRBV28; j_call: TRBJ1-2; d_call: -; clone_size: -; cdr3_nt: TGTGCCAGCAGTTTATTTGACGGACTCTATGGCTACACCTTC; cdr3_aa: CASSLFDGLYGYTF
v_call: TRBV9; j_call: TRBJ2-5; d_call: -; clone_size: -; cdr3_nt: TGTGCCAGCGGGCTAGCAGAAGAGACCCAGTACTTC; cdr3_aa: CASGLAEETQYF
v_call: TRBV6-5; j_call: TRBJ1-2; d_call: TRBD1; clone_size: once; cdr3_nt: TGTGCCAGCAGTTACGTACAGGGGGCGCGGGGCTACACCTTC; cdr3_aa: CASSYVQGARGYTF
v_call: TRBV19; j_call: TRBJ2-3; d_call: TRBD1; clone_size: few; cdr3_nt: TGTGCCAGTAGTACCCGGACAGGTGCGACAGATACGCAGTATTTT; cdr3_aa: CASSTRTGATDTQYF
v_call: TRBV4-1; j_call: TRBJ2-2; d_call: TRBD2; clone_size: -; cdr3_nt: TGCGCCAGCAGCCAAGTAGGACTAGCTTCGGGCACCGGGGAGCTGTTTTTT; cdr3_aa: CASSQVGLASGTGELFF
v_call: TRBV18; j_call: TRBJ2-5; d_call: TRBD2; clone_size: -; cdr3_nt: TGTGCCAGCTCCCTAGCGGGACGCCAAGAGACCCAGTACTTC; cdr3_aa: CASSLAGRQETQYF
v_call: TRBV30; j_call: TRBJ2-5; d_call: -; clone_size: once; cdr3_nt: TGTGCCTGGAGTACCCAGGGAACTAAAGAGACCCAGTACTTC; cdr3_aa: CAWSTQGTKETQYF
v_call: TRBV28; j_call: TRBJ1-1; d_call: -; clone_size: -; cdr3_nt: TGTGCCAGCAGTTTAGTGGGACAACGGGCTTTCTTT; cdr3_aa: CASSLVGQRAFF
v_call: TRBV30; j_call: TRBJ2-2; d_call: -; clone_size: -; cdr3_nt: TGTGCCTGGAGGGCAGGGTGGAACACCGGGGAGCTGTTTTTT; cdr3_aa: CAWRAGWNTGELFF
v_call: TRBV4-1; j_call: TRBJ1-5; d_call: TRBD1; clone_size: few; cdr3_nt: TGCGCCAGCAGCCCTACCGAGGGGGCGGGGCAGCCCCAGCATTTT; cdr3_aa: CASSPTEGAGQPQHF
v_call: TRBV2; j_call: TRBJ1-2; d_call: -; clone_size: -; cdr3_nt: TGTGCCAGCAGCGAAAATTTCCCCGGGACAAGCCCTAAGTACACCTTC; cdr3_aa: CASSENFPGTSPKYTF
v_call: TRBV19; j_call: TRBJ2-5; d_call: TRBD2; clone_size: -; cdr3_nt: TGTGCCAGTAGTTCTAGCGGGAGAGAAGAGACCCAGTACTTC; cdr3_aa: CASSSSGREETQYF
v_call: TRBV28; j_call: TRBJ2-1; d_call: TRBD2; clone_size: once; cdr3_nt: TGTGCCAGCACTCCTAGCGGGAGGCGCGGGGAGCAGTTCTTC; cdr3_aa: CASTPSGRRGEQFF
v_call: TRBV4-3; j_call: TRBJ1-1; d_call: -; clone_size: once; cdr3_nt: TGCGCCAGCAGCCAAGAGGGTGGCAACACTGAAGCTTTCTTT; cdr3_aa: CASSQEGGNTEAFF
v_call: TRBV7-2; j_call: TRBJ2-1; d_call: -; clone_size: -; cdr3_nt: TGTGCCAGCAGCTACATGAATGAGCAGTTCTTC; cdr3_aa: CASSYMNEQFF
v_call: TRBV2; j_call: TRBJ2-7; d_call: TRBD2; clone_size: -; cdr3_nt: TGTGCCAGCAGTGAGTCTTTTACGGGGGGATCCCCCTACGAGCAGTACTTC; cdr3_aa: CASSESFTGGSPYEQYF
v_call: TRBV5-1; j_call: TRBJ1-1; d_call: -; clone_size: once; cdr3_nt: TGCGCCAGCAGCTTGGCAGGGGTGAGCACTGAAGCTTTCTTT; cdr3_aa: CASSLAGVSTEAFF
v_call: TRBV6-5; j_call: TRBJ2-3; d_call: -; clone_size: -; cdr3_nt: TGTGCCAGCAGTTACTCAAGGGGGTTTGTTAAGTATTTT; cdr3_aa: CASSYSRGFVKYF
v_call: TRBV28; j_call: TRBJ1-3; d_call: -; clone_size: -; cdr3_nt: TGTGCCAGCGGTAGTCAGGGAACTGGAAACACCATATATTTT; cdr3_aa: CASGSQGTGNTIYF
v_call: TRBV11-2; j_call: TRBJ2-1; d_call: TRBD1; clone_size: -; cdr3_nt: TGTGCCAGCAGTCACATTGGGACAGGGAACAATGAGCAGTTCTTC; cdr3_aa: CASSHIGTGNNEQFF
v_call: TRBV11-2; j_call: TRBJ2-1; d_call: TRBD1; clone_size: -; cdr3_nt: TGTGCCAGCAGCACTGACAGGGGGGGAAATGAGCAGTTCTTC; cdr3_aa: CASSTDRGGNEQFF
v_call: TRBV9; j_call: TRBJ2-7; d_call: -; clone_size: -; cdr3_nt: TGTGCCAGCAGCCCCGACAGGCGCGAGCAGTACTTC; cdr3_aa: CASSPDRREQYF
v_call: TRBV25-1; j_call: TRBJ2-7; d_call: -; clone_size: -; cdr3_nt: TGTGCCAGCAGTGACCCCTTGGACTCCAGCGTCGGCGAGCAGTACTTC; cdr3_aa: CASSDPLDSSVGEQYF
v_call: TRBV30; j_call: TRBJ2-3; d_call: -; clone_size: once; cdr3_nt: TGTGCCTGGAGTGTTGGCGGGGGCACAGATACGCAGTATTTT; cdr3_aa: CAWSVGGGTDTQYF
v_call: TRBV12-3/TRBV12-4; j_call: TRBJ1-1; d_call: -; clone_size: few; cdr3_nt: TGTGCCAGCAGTTTAACGGGGAACACTGAAGCTTTCTTT; cdr3_aa: CASSLTGNTEAFF
v_call: TRBV7-2; j_call: TRBJ1-5; d_call: TRBD1; clone_size: few; cdr3_nt: TGTGCCAGCAGCCCTGGACAGGGAGCAAGGCAGCCCCAGCATTTT; cdr3_aa: CASSPGQGARQPQHF
v_call: TRBV10-1; j_call: TRBJ2-2; d_call: -; clone_size: once; cdr3_nt: TGCGCCAGCACTCCCGGGACTCGAGACGGGGAGCTGTTTTTT; cdr3_aa: CASTPGTRDGELFF
v_call: TRBV7-9; j_call: TRBJ1-2; d_call: -; clone_size: -; cdr3_nt: TGTGCCAGCAGCGCCAATCAGGCGGGGTATGGCTACACCTTC; cdr3_aa: CASSANQAGYGYTF
v_call: TRBV10-3; j_call: TRBJ2-3; d_call: TRBD1; clone_size: -; cdr3_nt: TGTGCCATCAGCGAAAGAGGACAGGGGTGGCGGGAGAGCACAGATACGCAGTATTTT; cdr3_aa: CAISERGQGWRESTDTQYF
v_call: TRBV7-8; j_call: TRBJ2-2; d_call: -; clone_size: -; cdr3_nt: TGTGCCAGCAGCATCACAGGGTTCACCGGGGAGCTGTTTTTT; cdr3_aa: CASSITGFTGELFF
v_call: TRBV7-8; j_call: TRBJ2-1; d_call: TRBD2; clone_size: once; cdr3_nt: TGTGCCAGCAGCTTAGCACCCGGGGGGGGCTCCTACAATGAGCAGTTCTTC; cdr3_aa: CASSLAPGGGSYNEQFF
v_call: TRBV7-3; j_call: TRBJ2-2; d_call: -; clone_size: -; cdr3_nt: TGTGCCAGCAGCTTATATGGGGCCCCTATCGGGGAGCTGTTTTTT; cdr3_aa: CASSLYGAPIGELFF
v_call: TRBV12-3/TRBV12-4; j_call: TRBJ1-2; d_call: -; clone_size: -; cdr3_nt: TGTGCCAGCAGTTGGACTCCTGGGGGCTACACCTTC; cdr3_aa: CASSWTPGGYTF